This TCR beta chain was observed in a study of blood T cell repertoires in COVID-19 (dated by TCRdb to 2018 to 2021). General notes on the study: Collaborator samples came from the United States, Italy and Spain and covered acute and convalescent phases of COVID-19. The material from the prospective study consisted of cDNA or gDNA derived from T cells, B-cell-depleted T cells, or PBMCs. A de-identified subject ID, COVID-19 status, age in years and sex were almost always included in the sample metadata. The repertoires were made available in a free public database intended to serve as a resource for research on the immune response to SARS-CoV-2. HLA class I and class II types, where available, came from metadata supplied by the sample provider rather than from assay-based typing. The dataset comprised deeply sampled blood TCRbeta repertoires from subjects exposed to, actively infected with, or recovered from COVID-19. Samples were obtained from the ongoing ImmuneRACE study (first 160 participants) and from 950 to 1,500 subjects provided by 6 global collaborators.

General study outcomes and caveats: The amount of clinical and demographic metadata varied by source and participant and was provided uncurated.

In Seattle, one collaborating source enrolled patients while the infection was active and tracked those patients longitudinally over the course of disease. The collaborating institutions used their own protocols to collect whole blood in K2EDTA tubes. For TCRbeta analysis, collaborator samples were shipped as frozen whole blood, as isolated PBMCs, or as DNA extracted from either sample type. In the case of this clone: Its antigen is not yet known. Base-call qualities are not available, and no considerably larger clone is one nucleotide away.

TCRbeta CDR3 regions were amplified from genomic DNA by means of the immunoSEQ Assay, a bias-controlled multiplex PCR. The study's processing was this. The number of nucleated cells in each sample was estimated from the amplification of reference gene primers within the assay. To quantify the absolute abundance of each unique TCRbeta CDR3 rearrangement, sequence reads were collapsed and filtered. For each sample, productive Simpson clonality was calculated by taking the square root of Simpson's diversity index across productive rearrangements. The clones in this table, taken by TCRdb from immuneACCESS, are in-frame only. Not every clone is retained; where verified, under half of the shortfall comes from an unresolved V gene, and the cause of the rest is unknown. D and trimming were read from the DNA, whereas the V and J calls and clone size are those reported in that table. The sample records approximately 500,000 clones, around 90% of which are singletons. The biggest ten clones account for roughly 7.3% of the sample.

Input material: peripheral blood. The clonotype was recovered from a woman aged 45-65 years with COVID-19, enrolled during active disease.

The DNA sequence follows: TGTGCCAGCAGTTACAGGGGTGGGTACACTGAAGCTTTCTTT. It encodes CASSYRGGYTEAFF. This chain is built from TRBV6-5 and TRBJ1-1; TRBD1 could be the D gene, as 5 bases match. V is clipped by 2 bases and J by 3 bases, and the sequence between their germline boundaries is 10 bases long. Looking up the germline V gene yields CDR1 MNHEY and CDR2 SVGAGI. The CDR3 sequence holds 14 residues, the cysteine and phenylalanine included. The read is trimmed to its CDR3 DNA, 42 bases read in frame from base 1.